These 18 T cell receptor beta chains originate from one sample sequenced in a study of T cell responses to AZD1222 COVID-19 vaccine. Assay used: immunoSEQ multiplex PCR; TCRdb lists only in-frame clones, some missing. This table holds about 100,000 clones, about 86% found once. Sequences were derived from peripheral blood, sampled on day 0 of AZD1222 vaccination. Receptor source: an adult in good health.

This clone has a single count. The rearrangement uses TRBV7-2 and TRBJ1-2; D unclear. The V gene lost 1 base and the J gene lost 1 base, with 7 bases spanning the gap. The germline CDR1 and CDR2 sequences are SGHTA and FQGNSA. The CDR3 is made up of 14 amino acids. In nucleotides, the CDR3 is TGTGCCAGCAGCTTAGATGGGATTAACTATGGCTACACCTTC. It yields the protein CASSLDGINYGYTF.

This clone was seen a few times. The chain carries TRBV5-6 and TRBJ1-2; D may be TRBD1 (6 bases). From germline, CDR1 is SGHDT and CDR2 YYEEEE. Deletions cut 2 bases from V and 4 bases from J, with 18 bases between. The length of the CDR3 is 16 residues. The CDR3 nucleotides are TGTGCCAGCAGCTTTGGGATGCAGGGGATCGCCTATGGCTACACCTTC. Translating gives CASSFGMQGIAYGYTF.

The chain has TRBV7-6 and TRBJ2-3; D ambiguous. V gave up 5 bases and J gave up 2 bases, with 14 bases separating them. CDR1 SGHVS and CDR2 FNYEAQ come from the germline V gene. The length of the CDR3 is 15 residues. The CDR3 bases are TGTGCCAGCAGCCGGCCCCGCGGTTACACAGATACGCAGTATTTT. Translating gives CASSRPRGYTDTQYF.

The CDR3 protein is CASSTSRGHYNEQFF. CDR3 bases: TGTGCCAGTAGCACTTCCAGGGGGCACTACAATGAGCAGTTCTTC. V usage is TRBV19 and J usage is TRBJ2-1; 8 nucleotides match TRBD1. J was trimmed by 3 bases and V by 6 bases; bases with no gene match: 7. Germline V CDR1 and CDR2: LNHDA, SQIVND (reference sequence). The CDR3 is made up of 15 amino acids.

This chain uses TRBV7-9 with TRBJ2-7, with D maybe TRBD1 (5 bases). This CDR3 contains 12 residues. Trimming took 6 bases from V and 7 from J, leaving 13 bases between them. The germline V gene encodes CDR1 SEHNR and CDR2 FQNEAQ (reference sequence). The CDR3 bases are TGTGCCAGCAGTTGGACATTGGGAGAGCAGTACTTC. Protein sequence: CASSWTLGEQYF.

This clone came up once. The chain has TRBV5-4 and TRBJ2-7; tentative D call: TRBD1 (7 bases). The germline CDR1 and CDR2 sequences are SGHNT and YYREEE (reference sequence). Trimming took 5 bases from V and 1 from J, leaving 16 bases between them. CDR3 length equals 15 residues. Here the CDR3 reads CASSLLTGTSYEQYF. CDR3 in DNA: TGTGCCAGCAGTTTATTGACAGGGACTTCCTACGAGCAGTACTTC.

This clone was found a few times. V is TRBV11-3 and J is TRBJ1-3; D might be TRBD1 (6 bases). CDR1 is SGHNT, CDR2 YENEEA, per germline. Trimming removed 2 bases at V and 4 bases at J, with 21 bases between. The CDR3 runs 18 residues. CDR3 sequence: CASSLRTAEFRTGNTIYF. The CDR3 DNA reads TGTGCCAGCAGCTTACGGACAGCCGAATTTCGAACGGGAAACACCATATATTTT.

V is TRBV27 and J is TRBJ2-7, with D possibly TRBD1 on 5 matching bases. Trimming removed 4 bases at V and 5 bases at J, with 18 bases between. The CDR3 loop spans 15 amino acids. Germline V CDR1 and CDR2: MNHEY, SMNVEV (reference sequence). The CDR3 loop is CASSWAFRGIHEQYF. CDR3 in DNA: TGTGCCAGCAGTTGGGCCTTTAGGGGTATCCACGAGCAGTACTTC.

This chain joins TRBV11-3 and TRBJ1-2; D gene unclear. Trimming cost V 5 bases and J 6 bases, with 19 bases left between them. The CDR3 spans 15 residues. The germline V gene encodes CDR1 SGHNT and CDR2 YENEEA. The DNA of the CDR3 is TGTGCCAGCAGCCCCGGGAGAAAACATCGGGATGGCTACACCTTC. It specifies CASSPGRKHRDGYTF. Looking up the rest from reference TRBV11-3 and TRBJ1-2 gives the full variable domain: EAGVVQSPRYKIIEKKQPVAFWCNPISGHNTLYWYLQNLGQGPELLIRYENEEAVDDSQLPKDRFSAERLKGVDSTLKIQPAELGDSAVYLCASSPGRKHRDGYTFGSGTRLTVV.

V usage is TRBV5-1 and J usage is TRBJ2-3; D call uncertain. Germline values: CDR1 SGHRS, CDR2 YFSETQ. The CDR3 is 16 residues long. Trimming stripped 0 bases from V and 0 bases from J, with 11 bases between. DNA of the CDR3: TGCGCCAGCAGCTTGGGAGTAGGCGGTAGCACAGATACGCAGTATTTT. This sequence encodes CASSLGVGGSTDTQYF.

The chain combines TRBV2 with TRBJ2-4; tentatively, D is TRBD1 (5 bases). This CDR3 comprises 14 residues. The germline V gene has CDR1 SNHLY and CDR2 FYNNEI. Trimming took 6 bases from V and 6 from J, leaving 15 bases between them. In DNA form, the CDR3 reads TGTGCCAGCAGCCGGACATCCCAGGGAAACATTCAGTACTTC. Translation: CASSRTSQGNIQYF.

This clone was recorded once. This chain links TRBV6-1 with TRBJ1-5; 7 bases agree with TRBD1. V shed 4 bases, J shed 1 base, and the junction held 7 bases outside the gene matches. The CDR3 length is 16 residues. The germline gives CDR1 MNHNS, CDR2 SASEGT. In nucleotides, the CDR3 is TGTGCCAGCAGTGGGGAGACAGGGTGGAGCAATCAGCCCCAGCATTTT. Protein sequence: CASSGETGWSNQPQHF.

The rearrangement links TRBV9 to TRBJ1-1; TRBD1 agrees at 7 bases. The V segment lost 3 bases and the J segment 0 bases; nucleotides outside the gene matches: 8. CDR1 and CDR2 (germline): SGDLS, YYNGEE. The CDR3 spans 16 residues. The CDR3 bases are TGTGCCAGCAGCGCCGCAGGGGGGACAATGAACACTGAAGCTTTCTTT. Residues: CASSAAGGTMNTEAFF. The full variable domain, completed using reference TRBV9 and TRBJ1-1, is DSGVTQTPKHLITATGQRVTLRCSPRSGDLSVYWYQQSLDQGLQFLIQYYNGEERAKGNILERFSAQQFPDLHSELNLSSLELGDSALYFCASSAAGGTMNTEAFFGQGTRLTVV.

This clone has a handful of counts. V gene TRBV7-9 combines with J gene TRBJ2-1; unclear D gene. Between the trimmed V and J ends, which lost 5 bases and 10 bases, there was a span of 12 bases. The V gene's germline CDR1 is SEHNR and CDR2 FQNEAQ (reference sequence). The CDR3 runs 12 residues. The CDR3 DNA follows: TGTGCCAGCAGCCCCGGGCCGCGGGAGCAGTTCTTC. Translating gives CASSPGPREQFF.

The chain links TRBV6-5 to TRBJ2-1; D is perhaps TRBD1 (6 bases). Trimming pared 4 bases from V and 6 bases from J, leaving 16 bases between. The CDR3 length is 15 residues. Germline CDR1 reads MNHEY; CDR2 reads SVGAGI. CDR3 amino acids: CASSSEPETGNEQFF. In DNA form, the CDR3 reads TGTGCCAGCAGTTCTGAGCCTGAGACAGGCAATGAGCAGTTCTTC.

The rearrangement uses TRBV5-1 and TRBJ2-5; a weak D match, TRBD2 (5 bases). The CDR3 runs to 14 residues. Trimming took off 8 bases at V and 2 bases at J, with 16 bases between the two ends. From germline, CDR1 is SGHRS and CDR2 YFSETQ. CDR3 protein: CARAVGGLQETQYF. CDR3 sequence (DNA): TGCGCCAGGGCCGTGGGCGGGTTACAAGAGACCCAGTACTTC.

This sequence joins TRBV5-5 and TRBJ1-2, with 7 bases matching TRBD1. V gave up 0 bases and J gave up 8 bases; unmatched junction bases: 7. The CDR3 length is 14 residues. CDR1 is SGHKS, CDR2 YYEKEE, per germline (reference sequence). The CDR3 loop is CASSLEDRVDGYTF. Here the CDR3 DNA reads TGTGCCAGCAGCTTGGAAGACAGGGTGGACGGCTACACCTTC.

The V and J genes are TRBV29-1 and TRBJ1-2, with TRBD1 as a possible D gene (5 bases). The CDR3 is 12 amino acids. Germline CDR1 reads SQVTM; CDR2 reads ANQGSEA. V lost 8 bases to trimming and J lost 5 bases, with 15 bases between them. The CDR3 region is CSTRDGGYGYTF. The DNA of the CDR3 is TGCAGCACCCGGGACGGTGGATATGGCTACACCTTC.